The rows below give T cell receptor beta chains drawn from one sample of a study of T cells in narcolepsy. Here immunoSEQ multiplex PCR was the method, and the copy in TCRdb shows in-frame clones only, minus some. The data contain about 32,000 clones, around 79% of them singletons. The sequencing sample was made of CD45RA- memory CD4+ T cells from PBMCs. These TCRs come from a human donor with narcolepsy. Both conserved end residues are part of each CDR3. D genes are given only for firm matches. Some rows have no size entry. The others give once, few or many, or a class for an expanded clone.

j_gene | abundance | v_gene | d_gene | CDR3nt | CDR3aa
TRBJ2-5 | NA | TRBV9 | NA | TGTGCCAGCAGCGTAGGACACTACCAAGAGACCCAGTACTTC | CASSVGHYQETQYF
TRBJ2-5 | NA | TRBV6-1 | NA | TGTGCCAGCAGCGGATCCGGGACGGAGACCCAGTACTTC | CASSGSGTETQYF
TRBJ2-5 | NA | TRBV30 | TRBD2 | TGTGCCTGGAGGCCAGCGGGAGAGCTGTACCAAGAGACCCAGTACTTC | CAWRPAGELYQETQYF
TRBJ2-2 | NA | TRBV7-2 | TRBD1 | TGTGCCAGCAGGACAGGGGGGAGGACCGGGGAGCTGTTTTTT | CASRTGGRTGELFF
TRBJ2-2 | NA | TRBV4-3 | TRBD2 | TGCGCCAGCAGCCCTCGACTAGCGGGAAATACCGGGGAGCTGTTTTTT | CASSPRLAGNTGELFF
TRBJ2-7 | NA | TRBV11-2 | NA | TGTGCCAGCAGCTTAGTAGGACGTAGCTCCTACGAGCAGTACTTC | CASSLVGRSSYEQYF
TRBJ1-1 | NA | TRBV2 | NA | TGTGCCAGCACCGAGAGGGGCGGGGGGGAAGCTTTCTTT | CASTERGGGEAFF
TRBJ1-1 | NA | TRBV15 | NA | TGTGCCACCAGCAGAGAAAGGAGCGTCCCCCCTGAAGCTTTCTTT | CATSRERSVPPEAFF
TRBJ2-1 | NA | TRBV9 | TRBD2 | TGTGCCAGCAGCGTAGGGCCGGGAGGGTACAATGAGCAGTTCTTC | CASSVGPGGYNEQFF
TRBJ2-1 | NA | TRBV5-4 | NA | TGTGCCAGCAGCCGCAAAGGGGTAGGATACAATGAGCAGTTCTTC | CASSRKGVGYNEQFF
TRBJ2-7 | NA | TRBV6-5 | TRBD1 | TGTGCCAGCAGCCGAGACAGGGAGAAGCAGTACTTC | CASSRDREKQYF
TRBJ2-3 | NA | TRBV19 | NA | TGTGCCAGTAGAATTTCGGGAGATACGCAGTATTTT | CASRISGDTQYF
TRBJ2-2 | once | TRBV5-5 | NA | TGTGCCAGCAGCTTGATGCAGACCGGGGAGCTGTTTTTT | CASSLMQTGELFF
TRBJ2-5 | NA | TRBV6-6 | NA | TGTGCCAGCAGCCCCGGGGGCTCGGGAGAGACCCAGTACTTC | CASSPGGSGETQYF
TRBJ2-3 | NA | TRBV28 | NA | TGTGCCAGCAAACCGGGTTTCGCAGATACGCAGTATTTT | CASKPGFADTQYF
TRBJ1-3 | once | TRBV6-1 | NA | TGTGCCATTTCAAGCTTCGGGGGGGATTTT | CAISSFGGDF
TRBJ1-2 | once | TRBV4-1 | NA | TGCGCCAGCAGCCAAGATCAAGGGGAGCACTATGGCTACACCTTC | CASSQDQGEHYGYTF
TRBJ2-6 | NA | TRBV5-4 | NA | TGTGCCAGCAGCTTGGAAGGGCCCTCTGGGGCCAACGTCCTGACTTTC | CASSLEGPSGANVLTF
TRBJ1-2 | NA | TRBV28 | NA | TGTGCCAGCAGCCCGAGGGACTATGGCTACACCTTC | CASSPRDYGYTF
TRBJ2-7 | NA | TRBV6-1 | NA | TGTGCCAGCAGTGATCGTTTCAGCTCCTACGAGCAGTACTTC | CASSDRFSSYEQYF
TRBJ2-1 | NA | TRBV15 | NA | TGTGCCACCAGCAGAGATATATCGGGAAAGGGGGAGTTCTTC | CATSRDISGKGEFF
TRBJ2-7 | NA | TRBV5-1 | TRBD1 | TGCGCCAGCAGCTTACGGACAGGGCGGGGCGAGCAGTACTTC | CASSLRTGRGEQYF
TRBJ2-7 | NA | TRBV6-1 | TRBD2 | TGTGCCAGCAGTGCCCCGCTTCGGGGGACTAGCGTGGGGGAGTACGAGCAGTACTTC | CASSAPLRGTSVGEYEQYF
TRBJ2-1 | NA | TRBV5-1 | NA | TGCGCCAGGTCAACCAAGGGACTCTTCCACTACAATGAGCAGTTCTTC | CARSTKGLFHYNEQFF
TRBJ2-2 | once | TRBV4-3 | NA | TGCGCCAGCAGCCACGGCGGAAACACCGGGGAGCTGTTTTTT | CASSHGGNTGELFF
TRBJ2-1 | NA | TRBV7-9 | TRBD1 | TGTGCCAGCAGCTTAGTCGTCGGGACAGGGGAACACAATGAGCAGTTCTTC | CASSLVVGTGEHNEQFF
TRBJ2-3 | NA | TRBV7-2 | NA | TGTGCCAGCAGCTTAGCGAGCGGGCGCAACACAGATACGCAGTATTTT | CASSLASGRNTDTQYF
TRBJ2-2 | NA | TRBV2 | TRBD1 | TGTGCCAGCAGTCTGACAGGGGACGGGGAGCTGTTTTTT | CASSLTGDGELFF
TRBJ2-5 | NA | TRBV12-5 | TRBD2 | TGTGCTAGTGGCTTAGCGGGAGGGCCAGAGACCCAGTACTTC | CASGLAGGPETQYF
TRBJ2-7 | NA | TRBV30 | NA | TGTGCCTGGAGTGTCTCCATTTACGAGCAGTACTTC | CAWSVSIYEQYF
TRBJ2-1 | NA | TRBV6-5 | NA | TGTGCCAGCAGCCCGGGAGTCAATGAGCAGTTCTTC | CASSPGVNEQFF
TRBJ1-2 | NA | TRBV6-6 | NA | TGTGCCAGCAGTTATAAGGGCAGGGGAGATGGCTACACCTTC | CASSYKGRGDGYTF
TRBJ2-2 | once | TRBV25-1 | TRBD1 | TGTGCCAGCAGAGAGACAGGGGGCAGTGGCGGGGAGCTGTTTTTT | CASRETGGSGGELFF
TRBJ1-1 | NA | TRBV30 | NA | TGTGCCTGGACCAGATCGGGACTCCTCTTT | CAWTRSGLLF
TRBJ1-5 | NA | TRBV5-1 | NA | TGCGCCAGCAGCTTGGACGAAGGATCGAATCAGCCCCAGCATTTT | CASSLDEGSNQPQHF
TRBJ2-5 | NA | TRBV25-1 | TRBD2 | TGTGCCAGCAGCGCCGCGACCCTGGCTAGCGGGAGTCTGGTGGAGCAGTACTTC | CASSAATLASGSLVEQYF
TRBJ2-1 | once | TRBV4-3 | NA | TGCGCCAGCAGCCGGAGGGAGCTCAATGAGCAGTTCTTC | CASSRRELNEQFF
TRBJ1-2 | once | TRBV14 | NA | TGTGCCAGCAGCCAAGTGGACAGCGGGATCTATGGCTACACCTTC | CASSQVDSGIYGYTF
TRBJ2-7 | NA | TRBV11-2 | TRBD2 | TGTGCCAGCAGCTTAGTGCCAGCGGGAGGGCGCGGGGGAGGGCAGTACTTC | CASSLVPAGGRGGGQYF
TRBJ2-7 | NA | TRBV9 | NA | TGTGCCAGCAGCGGGACTGTGGGGTCCTACGAGCAGTACTTC | CASSGTVGSYEQYF
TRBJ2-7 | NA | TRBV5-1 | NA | TGCGCCAGCAGCTTGGCCGGGGGGACAGGTAGTTACGAGCAGTACTTC | CASSLAGGTGSYEQYF